This is a list of T cell receptor beta chains from one sample in a study of T cells after posttransplantation cyclophosphamide. Assay: immunoSEQ multiplex PCR; the TCRdb copy retains only in-frame clones and omits some. The sample has 15,000 to 20,000 clones, roughly 80% seen once. The specimen was CD8+ T cells sorted from PBMCs, collected 1,900 to 2,000 days after a stem cell transplant with posttransplant cyclophosphamide. These receptor sequences come from a female patient in her thirties or forties who received an allogeneic stem cell transplant from a related donor, was CMV-positive, and had no GVHD. Some of these T cells may belong to the graft donor. Each CDR3 is given with its conserved first and last residue. D genes are given only for firm matches. Some rows mark clone size as missing; the rest say once, few, many or name a class of expanded clone.

NA	TRBV5-1	NA	TRBJ2-3	TGCGCCAGCAGCTTAGAGGGGGGGTTAACAGATACGCAGTATTTT	CASSLEGGLTDTQYF
TRBD1	TRBV7-9	NA	TRBJ2-4	TGTGCCAGCAGCTTAGCGACAGGGCTGGCCAAAAACATTCAGTACTTC	CASSLATGLAKNIQYF
TRBD2	TRBV7-6	once	TRBJ2-3	TGTGCCAGCAGCTTAACCCGGGCTAGCGGGGGGCCACGCACAGATACGCAGTATTTT	CASSLTRASGGPRTDTQYF
TRBD1	TRBV9	NA	TRBJ1-4	TGTGCCAGCAGCCGCCAGGGGGCTGCGACTAATGAAAAACTGTTTTTT	CASSRQGAATNEKLFF
TRBD1	TRBV27	NA	TRBJ2-7	TGTGCCAGCAGTTTAGACGGCCCCGGGACAGGGGGCGACGAGCAGTACTTC	CASSLDGPGTGGDEQYF
NA	TRBV7-6	few	TRBJ2-3	TGTGCCAGCAGCCCCGAGGGGGTTAGCACAGATACGCAGTATTTT	CASSPEGVSTDTQYF
TRBD2	TRBV6-1	NA	TRBJ2-1	TGTGCCAGCACTCGGACTAGCGGGGTGGGTAATGAGCAGTTCTTC	CASTRTSGVGNEQFF
TRBD2	TRBV5-1	few	TRBJ2-1	TGCGCCAGCAGCTTCTCGCGGGGGAATGAGCAGTTCTTC	CASSFSRGNEQFF
TRBD1	TRBV4-1	NA	TRBJ2-7	TGCGCCAGCAGCCAGGGACAGGGCTTGTCCTACGAGCAGTACTTC	CASSQGQGLSYEQYF
NA	TRBV7-3	NA	TRBJ1-1	TGTGCCAGCAGCTTATTCCAGAACACTGAAGCTTTCTTT	CASSLFQNTEAFF
NA	TRBV6-6	NA	TRBJ2-2	TGTGCCAGCAGTCCCCAGTTTGGGGAGCTGTTTTTT	CASSPQFGELFF
TRBD2	TRBV27	NA	TRBJ2-1	TGTGCCAGCGGGACTAGCGGGGTGAGCTCCTACAATGAGCAGTTCTTC	CASGTSGVSSYNEQFF
NA	TRBV2	NA	TRBJ2-1	TGTGCCAGCAGGCCCAGCTCCTACAATGAGCAGTTCTTC	CASRPSSYNEQFF
NA	TRBV2	NA	TRBJ2-1	TGTGCCAGCAGTGATACTAGCTCCTACAATGAGCAGTTCTTC	CASSDTSSYNEQFF
NA	TRBV7-9	NA	TRBJ2-3	TGTGCCAGCAGCCCCGGGACTGCCAACACAGATACGCAGTATTTT	CASSPGTANTDTQYF
TRBD1	TRBV2	NA	TRBJ1-1	TGTGCCAGCTCAATGACAGGGGCCATGAACACTGAAGCTTTCTTT	CASSMTGAMNTEAFF
NA	TRBV27	NA	TRBJ2-2	TGTGCCAGCGGTAGGGGGGGGAACACCGGGGAGCTGTTTTTT	CASGRGGNTGELFF
NA	TRBV28	NA	TRBJ1-5	TGTGCCAGCAGTGCCTCAATTCTTCGACAGCCTAATCAGCCCCAGCATTTT	CASSASILRQPNQPQHF
TRBD1	TRBV9	medium-sized	TRBJ1-2	TGTGCCAGCAGCGCCCGACAGGGAATGATAAATGAGGCTAACTATGGCTACACCTTC	CASSARQGMINEANYGYTF
TRBD2	TRBV19	NA	TRBJ2-7	TGTGCCAGTAGTATTTACGCGGGGGGGCTGAACGAGCAGTACTTC	CASSIYAGGLNEQYF
TRBD1	TRBV9	few	TRBJ2-7	TGTGCCAGCAGCGCTACAGGGGGCGGTTACGAGCAGTACTTC	CASSATGGGYEQYF
NA	TRBV11-2	NA	TRBJ1-3	TGTGCCAGCAGCCCCCATATGGAGGGGTCTGGAAACACCATATATTTT	CASSPHMEGSGNTIYF
TRBD1	TRBV5-5	NA	TRBJ2-5	TGTGCCAGCAGCTCTTATCGGGACAGCCAAGAGACCCAGTACTTC	CASSSYRDSQETQYF
TRBD1	TRBV5-6	NA	TRBJ2-3	TGTGCCAGCAGCCCCGGGACAGGGATGTCAGATACGCAGTATTTT	CASSPGTGMSDTQYF
TRBD1	TRBV9	NA	TRBJ1-1	TGTGCCAGCAGCCCTAGATCGGACAGGGGAGGGACTGAAGCTTTCTTT	CASSPRSDRGGTEAFF
NA	TRBV6-5	few	TRBJ2-7	TGTGCCAGCAGTTATGGGCAGGGTACTTACTTC	CASSYGQGTYF
TRBD2	TRBV7-9	few	TRBJ2-1	TGTGCCAGCAGCCCTCAGCGGGGTACCAATGAGCAGTTCTTC	CASSPQRGTNEQFF
NA	TRBV9	NA	TRBJ1-2	TGTGCCAGCAGCGTAGCCGATGACATTCTTAGCTATGGCTACACCTTC	CASSVADDILSYGYTF
TRBD1	TRBV9	NA	TRBJ1-1	TGTGCCAGCAGCCCAGACAGGGACACTGAAGCTTTCTTT	CASSPDRDTEAFF
NA	TRBV7-9	NA	TRBJ1-2	TGTGCCAGCAGCTTAGGGGGTACGGAGCGGGGCTACACCTTC	CASSLGGTERGYTF
TRBD1	TRBV5-1	NA	TRBJ1-1	TGCGCCAGCAGCTGGGGACAGGGGAACACTGAAGCTTTCTTT	CASSWGQGNTEAFF
TRBD1	TRBV27	once	TRBJ1-2	TGTGCCAGCAGTTTCATCGGGACAGGGAGTAACTATGGCTACACCTTC	CASSFIGTGSNYGYTF
TRBD1	TRBV6-1	NA	TRBJ1-6	TGTGCCAGCAGCTCGGACAGGGGGTTGTCGGCCCTCCACTTT	CASSSDRGLSALHF
TRBD2	TRBV13	NA	TRBJ2-5	TGTGCCAGCAGCCCGGCTAGCGGGGAGACCCAGTACTTC	CASSPASGETQYF
TRBD2	TRBV7-9	NA	TRBJ2-1	TGTGCCAGCAGCTTAGTTCCTAGCGGCCATGAGCAGTTCTTC	CASSLVPSGHEQFF
NA	TRBV6-6	NA	TRBJ1-1	TGTGCCAGCAGTTACGGGGAGGGCACTGAAGCTTTCTTT	CASSYGEGTEAFF
NA	TRBV28	NA	TRBJ1-4	TGTGCCAGCAGTTTTCCCTTACAGGGCCCCCCGGGGTTAAATGAAAAACTGTTTTTT	CASSFPLQGPPGLNEKLFF
NA	TRBV27	NA	TRBJ2-7	TGTGCCAGCAGTTCGGCAGGGGGGCTCTACGAGCAGTACTTC	CASSSAGGLYEQYF
TRBD1	TRBV7-8	NA	TRBJ1-5	TGTGCCAGCAGCTCGCCAGGACAGGTCTATAGCAATCAGCCCCAGCATTTT	CASSSPGQVYSNQPQHF
TRBD1	TRBV4-1	NA	TRBJ1-5	TGCGCCAGCAGCCAAGACGGGGACAGGTTTGGCCAGCCCCAGCATTTT	CASSQDGDRFGQPQHF
TRBD2	TRBV11-2	NA	TRBJ2-1	TGTGCCAGTCCGCTGACTAGCGGGGGGGCGGGTTACAATGAGCAGTTCTTC	CASPLTSGGAGYNEQFF
TRBD1	TRBV6-6	few	TRBJ1-5	TGTGCCACGGACAGGGAGAATCAGCCCCAGCATTTT	CATDRENQPQHF